This TCR beta chain was found in a study of T cell responses to AZD1222 COVID-19 vaccine. J lost 9 bases, V lost 4 bases, and 10 bases had no gene match. The length of the CDR3 is 14 residues. Germline lookup yields CDR1 LGHDT and CDR2 YNNKEL (reference sequence). This clone was detected only a few times. The target antigen is unknown. The assay was immunoSEQ multiplex PCR, and TCRdb's table has in-frame clones only and misses some. Among about 110,000 clones, 85% to 95% were seen once, and the ten largest hold roughly 7%. Regarding the study as a whole: Compared with day 0, the breadth and depth of the Spike-specific TCR repertoire rose significantly after two doses of AZD1222. The study identified only five to seven AZD1222 recipients as seropositive at baseline.

The starting material was peripheral blood, obtained on day 0 of AZD1222 vaccination. V and J are TRBV3-1 (or the pseudogene TRBV3-2) and TRBJ1-2; 8 bases are shared with TRBD1. The TCR was taken from an adult in good health. In nucleotides, the CDR3 is TGTGCCAGCAGCCCCGGACAGGGTAGATATCGCTACACCTTC. It codes for CASSPGQGRYRYTF.